The 2 T cell receptor beta chains below all came from one sample that was sequenced in a study of T cell clonotyping in hematopoietic cell transplantation. Assay: immunoSEQ multiplex PCR; the TCRdb copy retains only in-frame clones and omits some. The sample lists fewer than 25,000 clones, 65% to 85% occurring once. The specimen was peripheral blood mononuclear cells. The receptors stem from a man aged 55 to 70 in good health. Some clones in this sample may be carry-over from other donors' samples.

The rearrangement uses TRBV20-1 and TRBJ2-5; D possibly corresponds to TRBD2 (5 bases). V lost 6 bases, J lost 2 bases, and 7 bases lay in between. Per germline, CDR1 DFQATT and CDR2 SNEGSKA (reference sequence). There are 11 residues in the CDR3. The CDR3, as DNA: TGCAGTGCCGGGGAACAAGAGACCCAGTACTTC. This sequence encodes CSAGEQETQYF.

V usage is TRBV7-9 and J usage is TRBJ2-5; TRBD2 is a possible D gene (5 bases). Germline assignment: CDR1 SEHNR and CDR2 FQNEAQ (reference sequence). Trimming shortened V by 5 bases and J by 5 bases, and 12 bases separated the two germline ends. The CDR3 is 13 residues long. The CDR3 sequence is CASSGRGAETQYF. The CDR3 DNA follows: TGTGCCAGCAGCGGACGGGGTGCGGAGACCCAGTACTTC.